This entry lists 20 T cell receptor beta chains sequenced from one sample in a study of regulatory T cells in long-lasting Graves disease. Sequencing libraries for TCR beta were prepared with iRepertoire HTBI primers and Arm-PCR of CDR3 regions. TCRdb independently ran MiXCR on the multiplex PCR reads; one entry per CDR3 protein. This table holds some 490,000 distinct CDR3 sequences, approximately 12% found once. Time point in this sample: newly diagnosed GD, antithyroid drugs for less than 3 months. RNA extracted from PBMCs served as the sequencing template. These same data were also listed under a study on T cells in Graves' hyperthyroidism and ophthalmopathy.

The material sequenced was peripheral blood mononuclear cells (PBMCs), taken at new diagnosis, from a patient treated with antithyroid drugs. The receptors originated from a woman aged 30 to 39 with Graves disease.

The rearrangement joins TRBV9 to TRBJ1-2; D is possibly TRBD1 (5 bases). This CDR3 comprises 16 residues. CDR1 and CDR2 (germline): SGDLS, YYNGEE. V was shortened by 0 bases and J by 4 bases, with 16 bases between the two germline ends. The DNA of the CDR3 is TGTGCCAGCAGCGTAGGGGACGACCCTAGGCGCTATGGCTACACCTTC. This codes for CASSVGDDPRRYGYTF.

This clonotype was found once. The chain couples TRBV7-9 to TRBJ1-2, with 7 bases identical to TRBD1. The CDR3 spans 17 residues. The V segment lost 5 bases and the J segment 4 bases; nucleotides outside the gene matches: 16. CDR1 SEHNR and CDR2 FQNEAQ come from the germline V gene (reference sequence). The CDR3 loop reads CASSQGTADQGFYGYTF. The CDR3, as DNA: TGTGCCAGCAGCCAGGGGACAGCGGATCAAGGGTTCTATGGCTACACCTTC.

This clonotype was recorded many times. The CDR3 region is CASSLLQGKAFF. The CDR3 coding sequence is TGTGCCAGCAGCTTGTTACAGGGGAAAGCTTTCTTT. The chain recombines TRBV7-2 with TRBJ1-1; 7 bases line up with TRBD1. Per germline, CDR1 SGHTA and CDR2 FQGNSA. The CDR3 covers 12 residues. V dropped 3 bases and J dropped 9; count of bases not matched to a gene: 4.

This clonotype was seen once. The V and J genes are TRBV7-2 and TRBJ2-6; D might be TRBD1 or TRBD2, each matching 5 bases. Germline V gene lookup returns CDR1 SGHTA and CDR2 FQGNSA. The germline V and J ends were trimmed by 5 bases and 0 bases, with 11 bases remaining between them. The CDR3 has 16 amino acids. CDR3 bases: TGTGCCAGCAGCGAGGGACGGATCTCTGGGGCCAACGTCCTGACTTTC. It is translated as CASSEGRISGANVLTF.

As for this clonotype: A much larger clone differs from this one at a single base, so this may be a read error. The CDR3 protein is CANSQVGEQFF. The CDR3 nucleotides read TGTGCCAACAGCCAAGTCGGTGAGCAGTTCTTC. This sequence joins TRBV3-1 and TRBJ2-1; no reliable D call. The CDR3 is 11 amino acids. CDR1 and CDR2 from the germline V gene are LGHDT and YNNKEL (reference sequence).

About this clonotype: A read error may explain this, as a much larger clone is one base away. J is TRBJ2-1 and V is TRBV4-2; D gene ambiguous. This CDR3 is 17 amino acids long. V lost 4 bases and J 3 bases, leaving 19 bases between the germline ends. The germline CDR1 and CDR2 sequences are LGHNA and YNFKEQ. CDR3 loop: CASSPVYPESFYNEQFF. CDR3 coding DNA: TGTGCCAGCAGCCCCGTTTACCCGGAGAGCTTCTACAATGAGCAGTTCTTC.

This clonotype was counted only a few times. This may stem from a read error, because a much larger clone lies one nucleotide away. This chain links TRBV5-1 with TRBJ2-3; D possibly matches TRBD1 or TRBD2 (5 bases each). Trimming removed 0 bases at V and 2 bases at J, with 7 bases between. Germline V lookup: CDR1 SGHRS, CDR2 YFSETQ. This CDR3 spans 14 amino acids. The CDR3 sequence is CASSLGDHTDTQYF. The DNA of the CDR3 is TGCGCCAGCAGCTTGGGGGACCACACAGATACGCAGTATTTT. The full variable domain, its missing parts supplied by reference TRBV5-1 and TRBJ2-3, is KAGVTQTPRYLIKTRGQQVTLSCSPISGHRSVSWYQQTPGQGLQFLFEYFSETQRNKGNFPGRFSGRQFSNSRSEMNVSTLELGDSALYLCASSLGDHTDTQYFGPGTRLTVL.

This clonotype was detected many times. The V and J genes are TRBV28 and TRBJ2-5, with 9 positions matching TRBD2. The CDR3 length is 16 residues. J lost 1 base, V lost 6 bases, and 9 bases had no gene match. Germline CDR1 MDHEN, CDR2 SYDVKM. CDR3 nucleotide sequence: TGTGCCAGCAGAAAACTAGCGGGCAATTTCCAAGAGACCCAGTACTTC. It codes for CASRKLAGNFQETQYF. The variable domain in full, with the rest retrieved from reference TRBV28 and TRBJ2-5, is DVKVTQSSRYLVKRTGEKVFLECVQDMDHENMFWYRQDPGLGLRLIYFSYDVKMKEKGDIPEGYSVSREKKERFSLILESASTNQTSMYLCASRKLAGNFQETQYFGPGTRLLVL.

This clonotype was found many times. V gene TRBV28 combines with J gene TRBJ1-5; TRBD1 aligns across 8 bases. The CDR3 runs 14 residues. Germline V CDR1 and CDR2: MDHEN, SYDVKM. The V and J ends lost 6 bases and 6 bases, in that order; junction bases with no gene match: 7. CDR3 amino acids: CASRPGQGAQPQHF. The CDR3 nucleotides are TGTGCCAGCAGACCCGGGCAGGGGGCTCAGCCCCAGCATTTT. The full variable domain, rest sourced from reference TRBV28 and TRBJ1-5, is DVKVTQSSRYLVKRTGEKVFLECVQDMDHENMFWYRQDPGLGLRLIYFSYDVKMKEKGDIPEGYSVSREKKERFSLILESASTNQTSMYLCASRPGQGAQPQHFGDGTRLSIL.

The gene calls are TRBV20-1 and TRBJ2-3, with TRBD2 matching over 10 bases. The CDR3 has 15 amino acids. CDR1 and CDR2 from the germline V gene are DFQATT and SNEGSKA (reference sequence). With 1 base clipped from V and 8 bases from J, the junction kept 9 bases outside the gene matches. DNA for the CDR3: TGCAGTGCTAGAGGTCCTAGCGGGAGCGGGGGTACGCAGTATTTT. This translates into CSARGPSGSGGTQYF.

This clonotype occurred a few times. The rearrangement links TRBV4-3 to TRBJ1-4; D perhaps matches TRBD1 (5 bases). V was trimmed by 0 bases and J by 8 bases, leaving 19 bases between them. Germline V gives CDR1 LGHNA, CDR2 YSLEER. This CDR3 is 17 amino acids long. The CDR3, as DNA: TGCGCCAGCAGCCAAGATATTGGGGCGGGTAGCAGGGAAAAACTGTTTTTT. Translated, it gives CASSQDIGAGSREKLFF.

Ten or more counts support this clonotype. V is TRBV2 and J is TRBJ1-1, with 9 bases matching TRBD1. From germline, CDR1 is SNHLY and CDR2 FYNNEI. This CDR3 is built from 13 residues. V shed 10 bases and J 10 bases; nucleotides not matched to a gene: 13. Written as DNA, the CDR3 is TGTGCCACCAATCGGGACAGGGTATCATTAGCTTTCTTT. Encoded protein: CATNRDRVSLAFF.

There are many counts of this clonotype. V usage is TRBV11-1 and J usage is TRBJ1-1; possible D gene TRBD1, 5 bases. This CDR3 region has 15 residues. Between the trimmed V and J ends, which lost 1 base and 1 base, there was a span of 10 bases. Germline CDR1 is SGHAT and CDR2 is FQDESV (reference sequence). The CDR3: CASSLVGRGNTEAFF. The DNA for the CDR3 is TGTGCCAGCAGCTTAGTGGGACGGGGGAACACTGAAGCTTTCTTT.

V is TRBV30 and J is TRBJ2-4; tentatively, D is TRBD2 (6 bases). Germline loops: CDR1 GTSNPN, CDR2 SVGIG (reference sequence). The CDR3 is 15 residues long. The V gene lost 4 bases and the J gene lost 5 bases, with 18 bases spanning the gap. CDR3 nucleotide sequence: TGTGCCTGGAAGGGCCTAGGGGAGGTGGAAAACATTCAGTACTTC. Translating gives CAWKGLGEVENIQYF.

V usage is TRBV5-6 and J usage is TRBJ2-7, with D unclear. Germline V gene sequence: CDR1 SGHDT, CDR2 YYEEEE. The V end lost 4 bases, the J end lost 1 base, and 6 bases lay between the germline ends. The CDR3 sequence is 12 residues long. CDR3 DNA: TGTGCCAGCAGCCGGAATTCCTACGAGCAGTACTTC. Translated: CASSRNSYEQYF.

The V and J genes are TRBV6-9 and TRBJ2-1; the D call may be TRBD1 or TRBD2 (5 bases each). This CDR3 is 16 amino acids long. V dropped 4 bases and J dropped 6 bases, with 19 bases sitting between them. The germline V gene has CDR1 MNHGY and CDR2 SVAAGI. For the CDR3, the DNA is TGTGCCAGCAGTTCCGGTTGGGGGAGAGATGGCAATGAGCAGTTCTTC. This encodes CASSSGWGRDGNEQFF.

As for this clonotype: A read error may be the cause here, since a much bigger clone is one base away. The gene calls are TRBV13 and TRBJ1-2; D possibly corresponds to TRBD1 (5 bases). The germline V and J ends were trimmed by 5 bases and 10 bases, with 17 bases remaining between them. The CDR3 runs 13 residues. The germline V gene has CDR1 PRHDT and CDR2 FYEKMQ (reference sequence). The CDR3 sequence: CASSPYGAQIYTF. The CDR3, as DNA: TGTGCCAGCAGCCCCTACGGGGCGCAAATCTACACCTTC.

The CDR3 DNA reads as TGTGCCAGCAGCTTAGACCACAATCAGCCCCAGCATTTT. As protein: CASSLDHNQPQHF. The chain combines TRBV7-6 with TRBJ1-5; D unresolved. Deletions cut 1 base from V and 3 bases from J, with 4 bases between. This CDR3 contains 13 residues. The germline CDR1 and CDR2 sequences are SGHVS and FNYEAQ. Full variable domain (rest looked up from reference TRBV7-6 and TRBJ1-5): GAGVSQSPRYKVTKRGQDVALRCDPISGHVSLYWYRQALGQGPEFLTYFNYEAQQDKSGLPNDRFSAERPEGSISTLTIQRTEQRDSAMYRCASSLDHNQPQHFGDGTRLSIL.

This clonotype came up many times. The V gene is TRBV5-4, the J gene TRBJ2-5; 9 bases match TRBD1. The CDR3 covers 15 residues. Germline V gives CDR1 SGHNT, CDR2 YYREEE (reference sequence). J gave up 3 bases and V 4 bases, and 7 bases lay outside the gene matches. CDR3 nucleotide sequence: TGTGCCAGCAGCGGACCTGACAGGGGGGAAGAGACCCAGTACTTC. Encoded protein: CASSGPDRGEETQYF.

This clonotype was counted at least ten times. The genes are TRBV6-1 and TRBJ1-1, with 11 bases fitting TRBD1. V gave up 7 bases and J gave up 1 base; unmatched junction bases: 11. This CDR3 region has 17 residues. The germline gives CDR1 MNHNS, CDR2 SASEGT. DNA of the CDR3: TGTGCCAGCAACATTTTGGACAGGGGGCGCGGGAACACTGAAGCTTTCTTT. Protein: CASNILDRGRGNTEAFF.